This T cell receptor beta chain was captured in a study of identical twins. This clonotype was counted many times. V gave up 4 bases and J gave up 2 bases, with 17 bases separating them. This CDR3 is 17 amino acids long. MiXCR was run by TCRdb on the 5' RACE reads, yielding one entry per CDR3 protein. The sample yields over 550,000 distinct CDR3 sequences, under 8.5% seen once. These data also featured in a second study, about yellow fever vaccine responses in identical twins.

The TCR comes from a woman aged 18-30 years in good health. The genes are TRBV12-3 or TRBV12-4 and TRBJ2-2; D is undetermined. Sequencing input: PBMCs. CDR3: CASSSRVLRGNTGELFF. As DNA, the CDR3 is TGTGCCAGCAGTTCCCGAGTTTTGCGAGGAAACACCGGGGAGCTGTTTTTT.